This TCR beta chain was sequenced for a study of OX40 agonist ivuxolimab in advanced cancers. The CDR3 is made up of 16 amino acids. Trimming at V came to 2 bases and at J to 6 bases, leaving 9 bases not matched to a gene. Germline loops: CDR1 SGDLS, CDR2 YYNGEE. Produced via immunoSEQ multiplex PCR; TCRdb's table is partial and in-frame only. Here the sample spans roughly 56,000 clones, approximately 85% being singletons. The specimen comprised CD4+ or CD8+ T cells sorted from blood, sampled in a trial of the OX40 agonist ivuxolimab. The sequence was collected from an adult with an advanced solid tumor such as melanoma, head and neck, liver or kidney cancer. The rearrangement uses TRBV9 and TRBJ2-3; 10 bases fit TRBD1. CDR3 sequence: CASSVTGDRGLDTQYF. Written as DNA, the CDR3 is TGTGCCAGCAGCGTGACGGGGGACAGGGGTCTCGATACGCAGTATTTT.